This T cell receptor (beta chain) was obtained from a study of T cell responses to AZD1222 COVID-19 vaccine. Study-wide background: Timing groups of about 4 and about 12 weeks for second doses were pooled.

Sequenced by immunoSEQ multiplex PCR; TCRdb stores in-frame clones only, minus some. The profile covers some 49,000 clones, with around 80% appearing a single time and approximately 7% taken by the ten largest. This CDR3 comprises 13 residues. The junction had 6 bases not matched to a gene; V was cut back by 3 bases and J by 8 bases. From germline, CDR1 is MNHEY and CDR2 SVGAGI. The table lists this clone with a count of one. Its antigen is not known. Overall study results and limits: Donors were chiefly white British, with a greater number of females, and clonal diversity was perhaps underestimated. Vaccine-associated CD4 TCRs ranged over spike, dominating at 160-218 and 743-854.

The chain employs TRBV6-5 and TRBJ1-1; 7 positions match TRBD1. This clonotype was obtained from an adult in good health. Sequenced material: peripheral blood, taken on day 0 of AZD1222 vaccination. The DNA for the CDR3 is TGTGCCAGCAGTTATTCTTGGGGACAGGAAGCTTTCTTT. Translated, it gives CASSYSWGQEAFF.